This T cell receptor (beta chain) stems from a study of T cell repertoires in cytomegalovirus infection. TCRdb re-derived calls from the reads in MiXCR, one entry per CDR3 protein. The sample has some 130,000 distinct CDR3 sequences; approximately 9.2% are singletons. In germline, CDR1 is LGHDT, CDR2 YNNKEL (reference sequence). The CDR3 covers 13 residues. With 6 bases clipped from V and 3 bases from J, the junction kept 4 bases outside the gene matches. Study findings and constraints: CMV-specific TCR beta clonotypes restricted by HLA-C dominated the ex vivo response.

This clonotype was seen repeatedly, ten times or more. Antigen unknown. Sequenced material: PBMCs. This receptor was taken from a human donor in good health (CMV status not recorded). Some clones in this sample may be carry-over from other donors' samples. The chain uses TRBV3-1 and TRBJ2-7, with TRBD1 matching over 8 bases. CDR3 DNA sequence: TGTGCCAGCAGTTCGACAGGGGACTACGAGCAGTACTTC. It codes for CASSSTGDYEQYF.